This TCR beta chain was sequenced in a study of blood T cells in healthy people across ages (dated by TCRdb to between 2015 and 2017). Study-level background: In model experiments, template switching captured roughly one uniquely barcoded TCR beta cDNA molecule for every two T cells. Using deep sequencing normalized with unique cDNA molecular identifiers, the study measured how TCR beta repertoire diversity changes with age. The donors were divided into four age groups: young (average around 16 years), middle-aged (around 41), aged (approximately 62) and long-lived (82). To avoid experimental bias, donors of different ages were distributed randomly across sequencing lanes. The study analyzed two additional independent replicas of 1 million unique cDNA reads from the same blood draw for two donors, one aged 18 to 29 and one aged 80 or older.

The library was made by 5' RACE. The run used an Illumina HiSeq 2500. The second PCR ran for roughly 7 to 12 cycles and used a J-beta primer mix along with a sample-barcoded 5' primer. A template-switch 5' adaptor carrying 12 random nucleotides introduced a unique molecular identifier onto each TCR beta cDNA molecule. At least 3 million CDR3-containing paired-end reads were obtained from each sample. All of the RNA was converted into first-strand cDNA using the Mint cDNA synthesis kit, with a TRBC-specific oligonucleotide serving as the primer. Following uracil-DNA glycosylase treatment, all cDNA underwent a first 18-cycle PCR with the universal primers M1SS and BC2_uni_R. For the original study's pipeline: For normalization, 1 million high-quality reads, each with a distinct molecular identifier, were randomly selected from each sample. Reads with shared molecular identifiers were discarded instead of being binned into consensus sequences. MiTCR, set to a Q25 quality threshold and the strictest error-elimination algorithm, was used for CDR3 identification, clonotype clustering and error correction. A nonparametric unseen species model with Euler transformation was used to estimate a lower bound on total TCR beta diversity. TCRdb passed the public sequencing reads through fastp at Q25 and MiXCR, retaining productive beta sequences. Rows matching on CDR3 protein sequence are summarized as one entry with the most common DNA and genes. In this record, the V and J calls reflect TCRdb's handling and not the investigators' own analysis. A total of over 500,000 distinct CDR3 sequences appear in this sample, 40% to 65% of them only once. Jointly, the top ten make up approximately 13% of the sample.

This clonotype was detected only a few times. Its recognized antigen is unknown. No base quality information exists; no much larger clone differs at one position. Donors were 35 to 40 systemically healthy Caucasian individuals from Russia aged roughly 6 to 90 years. About 10 milliliters of peripheral blood were collected from each donor into EDTA-treated Vacutainer tubes. Ficoll-Paque density-gradient centrifugation was used to isolate PBMCs, with at least 6.5 million per sample. Total RNA was extracted from PBMCs with Trizol reagent, with at least 6 micrograms obtained per sample. For every donor, an aliquot of PBMCs went through flow cytometry to measure the percentages of naive CD45RAhigh/CD27high T cells. Broader findings and caveats from the paper: Donor CMV infection status was unknown, potentially confounding age-related changes in expanded clonotypes. Compared with the aged group, the long-lived group had more naive CD4+ T cells, fewer expanded clones and increased TCR diversity, suggesting age selection. There was a strong correlation between observed TCR beta diversity and the percentage of naive T cells measured by flow cytometry. Observed TCR beta diversity per million T cells fell roughly linearly with age, and a significant reduction was already apparent by age around 40. Bulk unsorted PBMC profiling prevented conclusive comparison of naive and antigen-experienced compartments. Total diversity estimates from one million sequenced T cells were considered lower bounds and underestimates.

This clonotype was sampled from a woman at least 80 years old in good health. The sequenced material came from blood.

At the DNA level, the sequence is TGCGCCAGCCACACGGGGGGCAACACCGGGGAGCTGTTTTTT. This codes for CASHTGGNTGELFF. The sequence links TRBV5-1 to TRBJ2-2; TRBD2 is perhaps the D gene, given 7 matching bases. Counted from cysteine to phenylalanine, this CDR3 has 14 amino acids. The DNA shown is the 42-base CDR3, in frame from base 1. A distance of 12 bases separates the germline ends of V and J, which lose 7 bases and 2 bases respectively. CDR1 and CDR2 were assigned from the germline V gene as SGHRS and YFSETQ.